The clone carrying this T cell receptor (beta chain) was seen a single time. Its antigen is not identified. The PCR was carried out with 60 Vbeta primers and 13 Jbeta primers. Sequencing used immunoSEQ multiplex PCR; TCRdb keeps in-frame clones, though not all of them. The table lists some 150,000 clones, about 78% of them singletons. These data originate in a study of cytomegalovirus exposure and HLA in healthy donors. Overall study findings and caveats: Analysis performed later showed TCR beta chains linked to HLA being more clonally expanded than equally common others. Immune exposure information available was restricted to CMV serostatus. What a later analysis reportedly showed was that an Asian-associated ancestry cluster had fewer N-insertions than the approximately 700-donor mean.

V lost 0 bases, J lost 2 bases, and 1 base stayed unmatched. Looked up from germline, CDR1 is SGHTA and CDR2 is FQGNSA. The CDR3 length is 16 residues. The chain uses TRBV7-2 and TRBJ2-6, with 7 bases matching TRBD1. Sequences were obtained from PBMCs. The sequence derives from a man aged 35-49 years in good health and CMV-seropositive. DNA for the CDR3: TGTGCCAGCAGCTTAGCGCAGGGGGCTGGGGCCAACGTCCTGACTTTC. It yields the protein CASSLAQGAGANVLTF.